This T cell receptor (beta chain) was identified during a study of blood T cell repertoires in COVID-19. Produced via immunoSEQ multiplex PCR; TCRdb's table is partial and in-frame only. Here the sample spans 210,000 or so clones, almost 85% being singletons. This clone was found once. The trim removed 1 base at V and 9 bases at J, leaving 13 bases unmatched. The CDR3 sequence is 18 residues long. The germline gives CDR1 MGHRA, CDR2 YSYEKL. Sequencing was done on a sample of peripheral blood. This clonotype originated in a woman in her 70s with active or convalescent COVID-19. This chain connects TRBV4-1 to TRBJ2-1; 12 bases are a match to TRBD2. The CDR3 coding sequence is TGCGCCAGCAGCCAAGGTAGAGCTAGCGGGAGGGCCTTGGCTGAGCAGTTCTTC. Its translation: CASSQGRASGRALAEQFF.